Below are 14 T cell receptor beta chains sequenced from a single sample in a study of T cell changes during pregnancy in multiple sclerosis. Some clones are missing from TCRdb's copy, which holds only in-frame ones; the method was immunoSEQ multiplex PCR. The sample shows more than 35,000 clones, around 91% of them seen only once. Sample: CD4+ T cells from peripheral blood mononuclear cells, taken in the second trimester of pregnancy. The receptor source for this set is a female donor with multiple sclerosis, enrolled in a pregnancy study.

The chain combines TRBV9 with TRBJ1-3, with D unresolved. Trimming pared 0 bases from V and 3 bases from J, leaving 13 bases between. Germline V gene lookup returns CDR1 SGDLS and CDR2 YYNGEE. The CDR3 loop spans 16 amino acids. This CDR3 is CASSVDVAGYGNTIYF. The DNA of the CDR3 is TGTGCCAGCAGCGTAGATGTGGCAGGCTATGGAAACACCATATATTTT.

The V and J genes are TRBV7-2 and TRBJ2-5; 14 bases align to TRBD2. CDR1 and CDR2 from the germline V gene are SGHTA and FQGNSA. J gave up 6 bases and V 1 base, and 7 bases lay outside the gene matches. This CDR3 contains 17 residues. The CDR3 reads CASSLEGLAGARKTQYF. CDR3 nucleotide sequence: TGTGCCAGCAGCTTAGAGGGACTAGCGGGAGCGCGAAAGACCCAGTACTTC.

The chain recombines TRBV29-1 with TRBJ1-4, with 7 bases that match TRBD1. V dropped 6 bases and J dropped 0; count of bases not matched to a gene: 4. Germline CDR1 reads SQVTM; CDR2 reads ANQGSEA. CDR3 length equals 14 residues. CDR3 residues: CSVVTGTTNEKLFF. CDR3 in DNA: TGCAGCGTCGTGACAGGGACAACTAATGAAAAACTGTTTTTT.

The rearrangement links TRBV5-1 to TRBJ1-1, with D perhaps TRBD1 (5 bases). The germline V gene encodes CDR1 SGHRS and CDR2 YFSETQ. The germline V and J ends were trimmed by 0 bases and 1 base, with 10 bases remaining between them. The CDR3 length is 15 residues. The CDR3 reads CASSLDGQGNTEAFF. The CDR3 DNA reads as TGCGCCAGCAGCTTGGATGGGCAGGGGAACACTGAAGCTTTCTTT.

This chain links TRBV6-1 with TRBJ1-3; 7 bases are a match to TRBD1. V lost 4 bases and J lost 1; bases outside the gene matches: 13. The CDR3 spans 18 residues. Looked up from germline, CDR1 is MNHNS and CDR2 is SASEGT. This CDR3 reads CASSVAVGTAVSGNTIYF. In DNA, the CDR3 is TGTGCCAGCAGTGTGGCAGTCGGGACAGCAGTATCTGGAAACACCATATATTTT.

This clone was observed a single time. The chain joins TRBV4-3 to TRBJ1-2; D uncertain. V dropped 5 bases and J dropped 5 bases, with 9 bases sitting between them. The CDR3 extends over 12 amino acids. Germline values: CDR1 LGHNA, CDR2 YSLEER. This CDR3 is CASSSQEYGYTF. DNA for the CDR3: TGCGCCAGCAGCTCCCAAGAGTATGGCTACACCTTC.

The chain couples TRBV6-1 to TRBJ1-3; D gene ambiguous. The CDR3 covers 16 residues. The germline V and J ends were trimmed by 1 base and 0 bases, with 10 bases remaining between them. Germline V gene data show CDR1 as MNHNS and CDR2 as SASEGT. CDR3 sequence (DNA): TGTGCCAGCAGTGAAGGCGGGGTGAGCTCTGGAAACACCATATATTTT. Protein sequence: CASSEGGVSSGNTIYF.

The chain uses TRBV5-1 and TRBJ2-3, with D perhaps matching TRBD2 (6 bases). Germline lookup yields CDR1 SGHRS and CDR2 YFSETQ. Trimming left V 0 bases short and J 4 bases short, with 6 bases between. The CDR3 covers 13 residues. The chain's CDR3 is CASSLGGADTQYF. The DNA of the CDR3 is TGCGCCAGCAGCTTGGGGGGGGCAGATACGCAGTATTTT.

This chain uses TRBV7-6 with TRBJ2-1, with TRBD2 matching 8 bases. The CDR3 has 14 amino acids. Germline V gene data show CDR1 as SGHVS and CDR2 as FNYEAQ. After removal of 7 bases from V and 0 bases from J, the junction contained 2 bases not matched to a gene. The CDR3, as DNA: TGTGCCAGCAAGCGGGAGAGCTCCTACAATGAGCAGTTCTTC. This sequence encodes CASKRESSYNEQFF.

The genes are TRBV5-1 and TRBJ2-5; D may be TRBD2 (5 bases). The CDR3 length is 18 residues. Per the germline V gene, CDR1 is SGHRS and CDR2 is YFSETQ. Trimming removed 5 bases at V and 0 bases at J, with 23 bases between. The CDR3 sequence: CASSPMAAGILNQETQYF. The DNA of the CDR3 is TGCGCCAGCAGTCCTATGGCGGCGGGTATATTGAACCAAGAGACCCAGTACTTC.

V usage is TRBV7-2 and J usage is TRBJ2-2; TRBD2 is a possible D gene (5 bases). The CDR3 loop spans 17 amino acids. Germline V gene lookup returns CDR1 SGHTA and CDR2 FQGNSA. The V end was cut by 4 bases, the J end by 1 base, with 16 bases between. The CDR3 region has the DNA TGTGCCAGCAGCTCCCGAGCGGCTAGCCTGAACACCGGGGAGCTGTTTTTT. It encodes CASSSRAASLNTGELFF. Combining the CDR3 with reference TRBV7-2 and TRBJ2-2 gives the whole variable domain GAGVSQSPSNKVTEKGKDVELRCDPISGHTALYWYRQSLGQGLEFLIYFQGNSAPDKSGLPSDRFSAERTGGSVSTLTIQRTQQEDSAVYLCASSSRAASLNTGELFFGEGSRLTVL.

This clone was observed a single time. The chain has TRBV6-5 and TRBJ1-3; no clear D gene. This CDR3 is 15 amino acids long. Trimming took 0 bases from V and 0 from J, leaving 6 bases between them. Germline loops: CDR1 MNHEY, CDR2 SVGAGI. CDR3 bases: TGTGCCAGCAGTTACTCGTACGGCTCTGGAAACACCATATATTTT. Protein: CASSYSYGSGNTIYF.

V gene TRBV23-1 combines with J gene TRBJ1-3; 7 nucleotides agree with TRBD1. TRBV23-1 has ORF status, its function being uncertain. This CDR3 is 17 amino acids long. Germline trimming cut 0 bases from V and 0 bases from J; bases unmatched to any gene: 5. The CDR3 loop reads CASSQSGQGDSGNTIYF. The CDR3, as DNA: TGCGCCAGCAGTCAATCGGGGCAGGGGGACTCTGGAAACACCATATATTTT.

This rearrangement joins TRBV11-2 to TRBJ2-1; TRBD1 is a possible D gene (6 bases). The CDR3 totals 18 residues. Germline lookup yields CDR1 SGHAT and CDR2 FQNNGV. The V and J ends lost 4 bases and 2 bases respectively, with 21 bases between them. This CDR3 is CASSSSSPGQGTYNEQFF. The DNA for the CDR3 is TGTGCCAGCAGCTCCTCCTCCCCGGGGCAGGGGACCTACAATGAGCAGTTCTTC.